This T cell receptor beta chain was sequenced during a study of blood T cell repertoires in COVID-19. Study as a whole: The United States, Italy and Spain were the sources of the acute and convalescent COVID-19 samples. T cells, B-cell-depleted T cells, or PBMCs supplied cDNA or gDNA.

Clones were sequenced by immunoSEQ multiplex PCR, and TCRdb holds only the in-frame ones, with some missing. Altogether a few hundred thousand clones are present, approximately 85% being singletons, with the ten largest covering 5.1%. This CDR3 comprises 17 residues. With V trimmed by 3 bases and J by 7 bases, 16 bases remained unmatched. Germline V gene sequence: CDR1 SEHNR, CDR2 FQNEAQ (reference sequence). The source of this sequence is a man aged 50-59 years with active or convalescent COVID-19. Sample: peripheral blood. The genes are TRBV7-9 and TRBJ2-7, with 9 bases matching TRBD1. The CDR3 bases are TGTGCCAGCAGCTTGCGGGGACAGGGAGGTCGAGCGGGAGAGCAGTACTTC. It yields the protein CASSLRGQGGRAGEQYF.